These 19 T cell receptor beta chains originate from one sample sequenced in a study of blood T cell repertoires in COVID-19. Profiling relied on immunoSEQ multiplex PCR, and the TCRdb table lists in-frame clones only, not all of them. The data show around 230,000 clones, with around four fifths seen just once and around 25% held by the top ten. Sequenced input: peripheral blood. Receptors were obtained from a man between 40 and 49 years old with acute or convalescent COVID-19.

The chain has TRBV7-3 and TRBJ1-1; D might be TRBD1 (5 bases). The CDR3 contains 15 residues. V shed 5 bases and J shed 6 bases, with 19 bases lying between them. Per germline, CDR1 SGHTA and CDR2 FQGTGA. The CDR3 sequence: CASSPRGDLGPEAFF. CDR3 nucleotides: TGTGCCAGCAGCCCCCGGGGGGATCTGGGGCCTGAAGCTTTCTTT.

The chain is built from TRBV5-1 and TRBJ2-5; 12 nucleotides agree with TRBD2. The CDR3 covers 16 residues. Trimming cost V 2 bases and J 4 bases; bases outside gene matches: 6. Germline assignment: CDR1 SGHRS and CDR2 YFSETQ. CDR3 sequence: CASSFGLAGIRETQYF. In nucleotides, the CDR3 is TGCGCCAGCAGCTTTGGACTAGCGGGGATCCGAGAGACCCAGTACTTC.

The table lists this clone with a count of one. The junction departs from the called germline gene at one end, perhaps through a read error. The chain recombines TRBV5-3 with TRBJ2-7; D is perhaps TRBD2 (5 bases). TRBV5-3 belongs to the ORF category, with a function that is uncertain. The CDR3 covers 12 residues. CDR3 coding DNA: TGCCCCCCGTGGGAGCAGCACCACGAGCAGTACTTC. Its translation is CPPWEQHHEQYF.

The J gene is TRBJ1-2, the V gene TRBV27; D remains ambiguous. Per germline, CDR1 MNHEY and CDR2 SMNVEV (reference sequence). Trimming stripped 3 bases from V and 5 bases from J, with 10 bases between. CDR3 length equals 13 residues. The CDR3 spells CASSFSAGYGYTF. The CDR3 region has the DNA TGTGCCAGCAGTTTTTCCGCGGGGTATGGCTACACCTTC.

The chain carries TRBV19 and TRBJ1-2, with 7 positions matching TRBD1. CDR1 and CDR2 from the germline V gene are LNHDA and SQIVND (reference sequence). J was trimmed by 2 bases and V by 7 bases; bases with no gene match: 7. The CDR3 sequence is 14 residues long. The CDR3 loop reads CASTPDRTNYGYTF. CDR3 nucleotides: TGTGCCAGTACCCCGGACAGGACAAACTATGGCTACACCTTC. Drawing the rest from reference TRBV19 and TRBJ1-2, the complete variable domain is DGGITQSPKYLFRKEGQNVTLSCEQNLNHDAMYWYRQDPGQGLRLIYYSQIVNDFQKGDIAEGYSVSREKKESFPLTVTSAQKNPTAFYLCASTPDRTNYGYTFGSGTRLTVV.

This rearrangement joins TRBV10-3 to TRBJ2-7, with 8 bases aligning to TRBD2. Germline CDR1 ENHRY, CDR2 SYGVKD. The CDR3 sequence is 15 residues long. V shed 3 bases, J shed 6 bases, and the junction held 10 bases outside the gene matches. CDR3: CAISDRAGDLSEQYF. The CDR3 nucleotides read TGTGCCATCAGTGATCGAGCGGGAGACCTCTCCGAGCAGTACTTC.

The chain combines TRBV30 with TRBJ1-3; weak D call: TRBD1 (5 bases). CDR1 is GTSNPN and CDR2 is SVGIG in the germline V gene (reference sequence). The CDR3 extends over 12 amino acids. V was trimmed by 8 bases and J by 4 bases, leaving 12 bases between them. The CDR3 DNA sequence: TGTGCCGGAAAGGGGTCGGGAAACACCATATATTTT. Translating it yields CAGKGSGNTIYF.

The chain employs TRBV24-1 and TRBJ2-1; TRBD1 matches at 11 bases. Trimming removed 5 bases from V and 8 bases from J; junction bases left unmatched: 4. Germline loops: CDR1 KGHDR, CDR2 SFDVKD. This CDR3 spans 14 amino acids. The CDR3 sequence is CATSAGQGAHEQFF. CDR3 in DNA: TGTGCCACCAGTGCCGGACAGGGGGCCCATGAGCAGTTCTTC.

This rearrangement joins TRBV6-5 to TRBJ1-1; D remains ambiguous. The ends were cut back, 2 bases at V and 0 bases at J, with 10 bases in the middle. This CDR3 region has 15 residues. The germline V gene encodes CDR1 MNHEY and CDR2 SVGAGI. The CDR3, as DNA: TGTGCCAGCAGTTACAACAGTCTGTTGAACACTGAAGCTTTCTTT. It yields the protein CASSYNSLLNTEAFF.

The chain joins TRBV3-1 (or the pseudogene TRBV3-2) to TRBJ1-3; D is undetermined. CDR1 and CDR2 (germline): LGHDT, YNNKEL (reference sequence). V gave up 4 bases and J gave up 0 bases, with 19 bases separating them. The CDR3 has 18 residues. The CDR3 bases are TGTGCCAGCAGCCCCTCCCGTCCCTTACTTGTCTCTGGAAACACCATATATTTT. It yields the protein CASSPSRPLLVSGNTIYF.

The DNA of the CDR3 is TGTGCCAGCAGAGACCTAACAGGGTTCAATCAGCCCCAGCATTTT. It encodes CASRDLTGFNQPQHF. The chain joins TRBV6-5 to TRBJ1-5, with D maybe TRBD1 (6 bases). Per the germline V gene, CDR1 is MNHEY and CDR2 is SVGAGI. The CDR3 length is 15 residues. V lost 6 bases, J lost 3 bases, and 15 bases lay in between.

The J gene is TRBJ2-1, the V gene TRBV6-2 or TRBV6-3, with a weak D call TRBD2 (5 bases). The ends were cut back, 4 bases at V and 0 bases at J, with 16 bases in the middle. This CDR3 comprises 17 residues. The germline CDR1 and CDR2 sequences are MNHEY and SVGEGT. The CDR3 coding sequence is TGTGCCAGCAGTTCTTTCCGGGGTAAAACCTCCTACAATGAGCAGTTCTTC. It codes for CASSSFRGKTSYNEQFF.

The CDR3 sequence: CASSEGQFTDTQYF. In nucleotides, the CDR3 is TGCGCCAGCAGTGAGGGACAGTTCACAGATACGCAGTATTTT. The rearrangement joins TRBV10-1 to TRBJ2-3; tentative D call: TRBD1 (6 bases). Trimming took off 2 bases at V and 2 bases at J, with 8 bases between the two ends. Germline assignment: CDR1 WNHNN and CDR2 SYGVQD (reference sequence). The CDR3 has 14 residues.

The V gene is TRBV23-1, the J gene TRBJ2-1, with 14 positions matching TRBD2. TRBV23-1 is an ORF, and what it does is uncertain. The CDR3 is 16 amino acids. Trimming removed 8 bases from V and 8 bases from J; junction bases left unmatched: 11. The CDR3 region is CASAGPGTSGSDEQFF. In DNA form, the CDR3 reads TGCGCCAGCGCGGGGCCCGGGACTAGCGGGAGCGATGAGCAGTTCTTC.

The chain is built from TRBV30 and TRBJ1-5, with a tentative D call TRBD1 (5 bases). The V and J ends lost 1 base and 4 bases respectively, with 11 bases between them. The CDR3 contains 14 residues. CDR1 is GTSNPN, CDR2 SVGIG, per germline (reference sequence). The CDR3, as DNA: TGTGCCTGGAGTGCTGGACACCCAAATCAGCCCCAGCATTTT. Amino acids: CAWSAGHPNQPQHF.

CDR3 residues: CASSLVGTGGASYGYTF. The DNA of the CDR3 is TGTGCCAGCAGCTTAGTCGGGACAGGGGGGGCGAGCTATGGCTACACCTTC. The chain combines TRBV7-9 with TRBJ1-2; 11 nucleotides align to TRBD1. J lost 4 bases, V lost 1 base, and 8 bases had no gene match. The CDR3 is 17 residues long. Germline CDR1 is SEHNR and CDR2 is FQNEAQ (reference sequence).

This clone was observed a few times. The rearrangement joins TRBV2 to TRBJ1-2, with 7 bases lining up with TRBD1. Germline trimming cut 1 base from V and 2 bases from J; bases unmatched to any gene: 1. CDR3 length: 14 residues. The germline CDR1 and CDR2 sequences are SNHLY and FYNNEI. Here the CDR3 DNA reads TGTGCCAGCAGTGAAGACAGGGGAAACTATGGCTACACCTTC. Amino acid sequence: CASSEDRGNYGYTF.

J is TRBJ1-2 and V is TRBV7-9; TRBD1 might be the D (6 bases). This CDR3 contains 15 residues. V lost 1 base, J lost 1 base, and 10 bases lay in between. The germline CDR1 and CDR2 sequences are SEHNR and FQNEAQ (reference sequence). The CDR3 region is CASSLEGHLNYGYTF. Here the CDR3 DNA reads TGTGCCAGCAGCTTAGAGGGACACCTTAACTATGGCTACACCTTC.

The V gene is TRBV24-1, the J gene TRBJ1-3, with TRBD1 matching 11 bases. Germline trimming cut 9 bases from V and 4 bases from J; bases unmatched to any gene: 16. Germline CDR1 KGHDR, CDR2 SFDVKD. This CDR3 comprises 18 residues. The CDR3 is CATPSELDRGQGGNTIYF. The CDR3 nucleotides read TGTGCCACCCCCTCGGAGTTGGACAGGGGGCAAGGAGGAAACACCATATATTTT.